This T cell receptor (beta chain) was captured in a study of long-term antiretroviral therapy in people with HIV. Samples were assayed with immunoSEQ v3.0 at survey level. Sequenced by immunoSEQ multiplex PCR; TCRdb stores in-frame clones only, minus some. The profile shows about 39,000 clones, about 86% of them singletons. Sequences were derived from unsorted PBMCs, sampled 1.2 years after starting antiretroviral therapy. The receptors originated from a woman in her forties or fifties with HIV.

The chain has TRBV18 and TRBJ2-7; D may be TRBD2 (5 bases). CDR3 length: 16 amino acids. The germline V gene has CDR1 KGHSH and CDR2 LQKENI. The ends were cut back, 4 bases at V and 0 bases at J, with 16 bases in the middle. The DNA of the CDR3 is TGTGCCAGCTCACGAAGCGGCATAGACCTCTCCTACGAGCAGTACTTC. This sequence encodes CASSRSGIDLSYEQYF.